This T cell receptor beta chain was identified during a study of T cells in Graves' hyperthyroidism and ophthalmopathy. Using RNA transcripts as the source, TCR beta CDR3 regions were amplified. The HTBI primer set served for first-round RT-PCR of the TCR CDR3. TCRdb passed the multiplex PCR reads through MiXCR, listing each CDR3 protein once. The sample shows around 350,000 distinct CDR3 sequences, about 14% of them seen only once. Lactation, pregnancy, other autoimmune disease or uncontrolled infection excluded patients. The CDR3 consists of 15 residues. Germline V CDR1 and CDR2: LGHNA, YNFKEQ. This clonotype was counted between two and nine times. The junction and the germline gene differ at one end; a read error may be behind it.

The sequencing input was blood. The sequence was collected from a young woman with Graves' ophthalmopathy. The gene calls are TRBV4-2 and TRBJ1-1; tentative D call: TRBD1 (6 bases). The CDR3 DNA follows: TGTGCCAGCGGCCAAGACGCGACAGGGAACACTGAAGCTTTCTTT. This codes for CASGQDATGNTEAFF.